Included here is one T cell receptor (beta chain) sequence, with context. Its matching antigen is unknown. This entry is derived from a study of T cell clones after liver transplantation. Study-wide results and limits: In a couple of subjects, few donor cells limited the measurable donor-reactive repertoire. Circulating graft-donor-reactive CD4 TCRbeta sequences fell significantly post-transplant in most of the 8 subjects.

CDR3 length: 13 residues. Germline CDR1 SGDLS, CDR2 YYNGEE. Trimming cost V 3 bases and J 0 bases, with 6 bases left between them. This table comes from immunoSEQ multiplex PCR, and its TCRdb copy is limited to in-frame clones, with some not included. The profile shows 6,000 to 9,000 clones, around 80% of them singletons. The J gene is TRBJ1-2, the V gene TRBV9; D not resolved. Sequenced material: CD8+ T cells from blood, taken before liver transplant. The source is a human donor who received a liver transplant. CDR3 protein: CASSGQANYGYTF. The CDR3 nucleotides read TGTGCCAGCAGCGGACAAGCTAACTATGGCTACACCTTC.